A selection of T cell receptor beta chains follows, all from one sample in a study of blood T cell repertoires in COVID-19. Using immunoSEQ multiplex PCR, the repertoire was profiled, and TCRdb retains in-frame clones only, with some absent. This table has around 170,000 clones, about 90% appearing once. Sequenced: PBMCs or T cells enriched from blood (not recorded which). These receptors were collected from a woman under 30 who had recovered from COVID-19. Each CDR3 is given with its conserved first and last residue. Each record gives: J gene, D gene, V gene, clone size, CDR3 DNA, CDR3 protein. The D gene is left open where the match is weak. Not every row has a clone size; where given, it reads once, few, many or a size class.

J: TRBJ2-7; D: TRBD2; V: TRBV28; size: NA; DNA: TGTGCCAGCAGTTTACGGGCTAGCGGGAATCGTAGGGACGAGCAGTACTTC; CDR3: CASSLRASGNRRDEQYF
J: TRBJ2-4; D: NA; V: TRBV7-2; size: NA; DNA: TGTGCCAGCAGCTTAGAAGGGGGCATTCAGTACTTC; CDR3: CASSLEGGIQYF
J: TRBJ2-1; D: NA; V: TRBV5-1; size: NA; DNA: TGCGCCAGCAGCTTAAGCCCTAGCTCCTACAATGAGCAGTTCTTC; CDR3: CASSLSPSSYNEQFF
J: TRBJ1-6; D: TRBD1; V: TRBV16; size: NA; DNA: TGTGCCAGCAGTATAACAGGGGTCGTCGGTAATTCACCCCTCCACTTT; CDR3: CASSITGVVGNSPLHF
J: TRBJ1-1; D: TRBD1; V: TRBV7-9; size: NA; DNA: TGTGCCAGCACCGGGCGACAGGGCCATGCGGCTTTCTTT; CDR3: CASTGRQGHAAFF
J: TRBJ1-3; D: TRBD1; V: TRBV7-8; size: NA; DNA: TGTGCCAGCAGGCGGGACAGGGGTGGGAACACCATATATTTT; CDR3: CASRRDRGGNTIYF
J: TRBJ2-7; D: TRBD1; V: TRBV28; size: once; DNA: TGTGCCAGCAGTTTAAGGGGACAGGGGTCCTCCGAGCAGTACTTC; CDR3: CASSLRGQGSSEQYF
J: TRBJ2-7; D: NA; V: TRBV19; size: NA; DNA: TGTGCCAGTAGTCCACCGACGGGACACCCTGGCTCCTACGAGCAGTACTTC; CDR3: CASSPPTGHPGSYEQYF
J: TRBJ1-3; D: NA; V: TRBV29-1; size: NA; DNA: TGCAGCGTCGGCGCGGCCTCTGGAAACACCATATATTTT; CDR3: CSVGAASGNTIYF
J: TRBJ2-1; D: NA; V: TRBV10-3; size: NA; DNA: TGTGCCATCAGTGAGTACGCTAGTCTGCCTTTCAATGAGCAGTTCTTC; CDR3: CAISEYASLPFNEQFF
J: TRBJ1-5; D: TRBD1; V: TRBV28; size: NA; DNA: TGTGCCAGCAGTTACACAGGGGATCAGCCCCAGCATTTT; CDR3: CASSYTGDQPQHF
J: TRBJ2-7; D: TRBD2; V: TRBV7-2; size: NA; DNA: TGTGCCAGCAGCTTTACGACTAGCGGGAGGTACGAGCAGTACTTC; CDR3: CASSFTTSGRYEQYF
J: TRBJ2-2; D: NA; V: TRBV25-1; size: NA; DNA: TGTGCCAGCAGAGACACATCGGGACTGGCAGGGACCGGGGAGCTGTTTTTT; CDR3: CASRDTSGLAGTGELFF
J: TRBJ1-3; D: NA; V: TRBV2; size: NA; DNA: TGTGCCAGCAGTGTCTACCGCTCCGGAAACACCATATATTTT; CDR3: CASSVYRSGNTIYF
J: TRBJ2-5; D: TRBD1; V: TRBV11-3; size: NA; DNA: TGTGCCAGCAGCTTCAGGACAGGCCACCAAGAGACCCAGTACTTC; CDR3: CASSFRTGHQETQYF
J: TRBJ2-6; D: TRBD2; V: TRBV4-2; size: once; DNA: TGTGCCAGCAGCCAGGAACCGGGACTAGCGGGAACTTCTGGGGCCAACGTCCTGACTTTC; CDR3: CASSQEPGLAGTSGANVLTF